Shown below are 2 T cell receptor beta chains from a single sample sequenced in a study of Graves' ophthalmopathy and Graves' hyperthyroidism. TCR beta CDR3 regions were amplified from RNA transcripts. After a first-round RT-PCR with HTBI primers, a second-round multiplex PCR was run. MiXCR, applied by TCRdb to the multiplex PCR reads, yields one record per CDR3 protein. Of hundreds of thousands of distinct CDR3 sequences listed, under 25% are singletons. Sequencing used peripheral blood. The source of these receptors is a woman between 18 and 29 years old with stable Graves' hyperthyroidism.

This clonotype appeared many times. The J gene is TRBJ1-6, the V gene TRBV20-1, with 7 bases fitting TRBD1. J was trimmed by 9 bases and V by 6 bases; bases with no gene match: 8. Germline V gene lookup returns CDR1 DFQATT and CDR2 SNEGSKA (reference sequence). The CDR3 is made up of 13 amino acids. Here the CDR3 reads CSAPPDRISPLHF. In DNA form, the CDR3 reads TGCAGTGCCCCTCCGGACAGGATTTCACCCCTCCACTTT.

This clonotype was recorded at least ten times. This CDR3 fails to terminate in the conserved phenylalanine or tryptophan, so it likely reflects a read error. The V and J genes are TRBV5-1 and TRBJ1-6, with D hard to call. Trimming left V 2 bases short and J 10 bases short, with 16 bases between. This CDR3 is built from 15 residues. Germline CDR1 reads SGHRS; CDR2 reads YFSETQ. CDR3 amino acids: CASSFDGPGLSPLHS. In DNA, the CDR3 is TGCGCCAGCAGCTTCGATGGACCGGGCTTATCACCCCTCCACTCT.